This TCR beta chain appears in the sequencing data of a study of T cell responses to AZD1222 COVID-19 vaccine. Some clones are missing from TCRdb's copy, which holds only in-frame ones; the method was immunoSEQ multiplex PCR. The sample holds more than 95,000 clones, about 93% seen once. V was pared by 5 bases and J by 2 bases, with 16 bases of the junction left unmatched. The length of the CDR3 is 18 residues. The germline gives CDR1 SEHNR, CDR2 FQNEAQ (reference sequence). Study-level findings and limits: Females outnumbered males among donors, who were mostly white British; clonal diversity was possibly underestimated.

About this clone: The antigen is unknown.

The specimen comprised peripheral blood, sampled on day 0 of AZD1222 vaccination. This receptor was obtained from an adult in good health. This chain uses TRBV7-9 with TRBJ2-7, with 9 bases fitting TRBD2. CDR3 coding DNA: TGTGCCAGCAGCCCAGACGGTCGGGCGGGAGGGTTGACCTACGAGCAGTACTTC. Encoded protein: CASSPDGRAGGLTYEQYF.